This T cell receptor (beta chain) stems from a study of cytomegalovirus exposure and HLA in healthy donors. Study-wide background: A preliminary data release comprised approximately 85 million unique TCRs obtained from HLA-typed donors. Findings of the study overall: In a later analysis, V- and J-gene trimming of beta chains associated with a DCLRE1C missense variant, replicated independently.

Primers included in the PCR were 60 Vbeta and 13 Jbeta primers. Repertoires were generated with immunoSEQ multiplex PCR, while TCRdb's copy carries only in-frame clones and drops some. Among about 220,000 clones, around 76% were seen once, and the ten largest hold approximately 0.63%. On this clone itself: Its antigen remains unidentified.

The CDR3 is made up of 15 amino acids. Trimming at V came to 2 bases and at J to 4 bases, leaving 5 bases not matched to a gene. The V gene's germline CDR1 is GTSNPN and CDR2 SVGIG (reference sequence). Sequenced input: PBMCs. The chain carries TRBV30 and TRBJ2-5, with 12 bases identical to TRBD1. The receptor was isolated from a man younger than 35 in good health and CMV-seronegative. In DNA form, the CDR3 reads TGTGCCTGGAGTCCTCGGGACAGGGGGCGAGAGACCCAGTACTTC. This encodes CAWSPRDRGRETQYF.